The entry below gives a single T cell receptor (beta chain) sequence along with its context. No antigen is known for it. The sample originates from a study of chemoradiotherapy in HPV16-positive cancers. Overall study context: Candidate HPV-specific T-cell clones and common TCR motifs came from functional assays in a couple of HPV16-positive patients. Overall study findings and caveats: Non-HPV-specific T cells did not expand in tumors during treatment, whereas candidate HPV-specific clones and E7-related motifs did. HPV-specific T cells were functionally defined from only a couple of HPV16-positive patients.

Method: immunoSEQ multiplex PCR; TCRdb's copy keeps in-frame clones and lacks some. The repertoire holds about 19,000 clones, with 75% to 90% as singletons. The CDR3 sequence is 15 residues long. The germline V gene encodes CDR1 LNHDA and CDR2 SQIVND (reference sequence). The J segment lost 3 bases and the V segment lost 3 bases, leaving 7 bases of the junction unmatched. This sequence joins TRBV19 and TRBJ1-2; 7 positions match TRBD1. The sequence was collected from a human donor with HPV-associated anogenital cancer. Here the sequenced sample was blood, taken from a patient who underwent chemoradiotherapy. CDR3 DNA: TGTGCCAGTAGTATCCCCAGGACAGGTCACTATGGCTACACCTTC. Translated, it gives CASSIPRTGHYGYTF.